Included here is one TCR beta chain sequence, with context. Its antigen is still unknown. This sample is part of a study of cytomegalovirus exposure and HLA in healthy donors. General observations from the study: Rare TCR sequences predominated, though certain public TCRs were found in many donors. The investigators catalogued 180 or so TCR beta chains as cytomegalovirus-associated.

As for the donors, each was a healthy bone marrow donor. The CDR3 runs to 15 residues. Per the germline V gene, CDR1 is LNHDA and CDR2 is SQIVND (reference sequence). With 1 base clipped from V and 2 bases from J, the junction kept 0 bases outside the gene matches. The study ran its PCR with 60 Vbeta and 13 Jbeta primers. Data came from immunoSEQ multiplex PCR; TCRdb stores just in-frame clones and leaves some out. The profile covers 100,000 to 150,000 clones, with over 70% appearing a single time and 3% to 4% taken by the ten largest. The sequencing sample was made of PBMCs. The receptor was isolated from a woman aged 35 to 49 in good health and CMV-seronegative. The rearrangement uses TRBV19 and TRBJ2-7, with 12 bases fitting TRBD2. CDR3 residues: CASSIGTSGAYEQYF. The CDR3 coding sequence is TGTGCCAGTAGTATAGGGACTAGCGGGGCCTACGAGCAGTACTTC.